Reported below is one T cell receptor beta chain. The CDR3 sequence is 16 residues long. The V gene's germline CDR1 is MGHDK and CDR2 SYGVNS. Between the trimmed V and J ends, which lost 2 bases and 4 bases, there was a span of 17 bases. This table comes from immunoSEQ multiplex PCR, and its TCRdb copy is limited to in-frame clones, with some not included. Of approximately 80,000 clones detected, approximately 78% appear once; the ten largest clones hold about 10%. This entry belongs to a study of blood T cell repertoires in COVID-19. The material sequenced was peripheral blood. The gene calls are TRBV25-1 and TRBJ1-2, with D unclear. This TCR was recovered from a man aged 55 to 70 with acute or convalescent COVID-19. The CDR3 DNA is TGTGCCAGCAGTGAAAAACGGGGATCAACCCTCTATGGCTACACCTTC. Protein sequence: CASSEKRGSTLYGYTF.